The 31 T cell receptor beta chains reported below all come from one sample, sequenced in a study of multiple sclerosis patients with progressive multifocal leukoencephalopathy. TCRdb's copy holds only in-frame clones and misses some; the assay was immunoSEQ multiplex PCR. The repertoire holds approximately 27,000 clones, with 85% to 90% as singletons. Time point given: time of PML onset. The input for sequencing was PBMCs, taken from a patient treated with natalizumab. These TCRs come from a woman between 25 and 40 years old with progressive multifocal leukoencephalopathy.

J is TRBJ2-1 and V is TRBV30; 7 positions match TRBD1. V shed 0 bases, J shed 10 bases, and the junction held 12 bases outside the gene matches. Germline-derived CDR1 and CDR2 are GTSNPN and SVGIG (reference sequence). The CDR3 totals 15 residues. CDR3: CAWSVTGQFSREQFF. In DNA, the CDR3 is TGTGCCTGGAGTGTAACGGGACAGTTCAGCCGGGAGCAGTTCTTC.

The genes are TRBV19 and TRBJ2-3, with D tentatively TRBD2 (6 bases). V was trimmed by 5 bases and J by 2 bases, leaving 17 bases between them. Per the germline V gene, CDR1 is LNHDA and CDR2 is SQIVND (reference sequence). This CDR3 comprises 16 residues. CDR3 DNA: TGTGCCAGTAGTGATTCCGGGACTCAAAACACAGATACGCAGTATTTT. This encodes CASSDSGTQNTDTQYF.

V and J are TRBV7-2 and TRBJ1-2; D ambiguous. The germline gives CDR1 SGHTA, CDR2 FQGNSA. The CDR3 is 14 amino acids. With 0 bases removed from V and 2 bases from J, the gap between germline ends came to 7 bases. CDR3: CASSLAAGNYGYTF. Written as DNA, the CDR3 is TGTGCCAGCAGCTTAGCGGCAGGCAACTATGGCTACACCTTC. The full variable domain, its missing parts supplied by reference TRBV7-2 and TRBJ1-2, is GAGVSQSPSNKVTEKGKDVELRCDPISGHTALYWYRQSLGQGLEFLIYFQGNSAPDKSGLPSDRFSAERTGGSVSTLTIQRTQQEDSAVYLCASSLAAGNYGYTFGSGTRLTVV.

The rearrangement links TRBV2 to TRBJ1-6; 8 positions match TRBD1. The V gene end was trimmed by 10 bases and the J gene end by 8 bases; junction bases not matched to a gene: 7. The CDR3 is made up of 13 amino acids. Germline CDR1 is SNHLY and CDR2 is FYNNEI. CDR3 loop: CAIRQGPDSPLHF. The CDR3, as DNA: TGTGCCATTCGACAGGGGCCAGATTCACCCCTCCACTTT.

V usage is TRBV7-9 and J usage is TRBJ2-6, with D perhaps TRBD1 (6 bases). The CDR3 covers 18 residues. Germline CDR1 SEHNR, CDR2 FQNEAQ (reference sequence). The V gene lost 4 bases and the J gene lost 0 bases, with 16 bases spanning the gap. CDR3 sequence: CASSSRTGISSGANVLTF. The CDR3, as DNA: TGTGCCAGCAGCTCCCGAACAGGGATTAGCTCTGGGGCCAACGTCCTGACTTTC.

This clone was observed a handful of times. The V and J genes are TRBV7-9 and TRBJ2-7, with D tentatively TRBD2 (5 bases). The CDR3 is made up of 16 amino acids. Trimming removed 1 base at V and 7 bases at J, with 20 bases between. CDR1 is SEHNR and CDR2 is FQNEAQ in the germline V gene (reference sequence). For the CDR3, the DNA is TGTGCCAGCAGCTTAGATGGTAGTCTGAACAGAGGGGAGCAGTACTTC. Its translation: CASSLDGSLNRGEQYF. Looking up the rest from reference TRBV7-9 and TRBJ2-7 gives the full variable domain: DTGVSQNPRHKITKRGQNVTFRCDPISEHNRLYWYRQTLGQGPEFLTYFQNEAQLEKSRLLSDRFSAERPKGSFSTLEIQRTEQGDSAMYLCASSLDGSLNRGEQYFGPGTRLTVT.

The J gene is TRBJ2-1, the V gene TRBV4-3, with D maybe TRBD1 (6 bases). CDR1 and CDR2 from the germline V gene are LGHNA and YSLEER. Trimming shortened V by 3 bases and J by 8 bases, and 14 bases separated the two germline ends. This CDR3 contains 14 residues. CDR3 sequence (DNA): TGCGCCAGCAGCCAGGAAACAGGGCCCCATGAGCAGTTCTTC. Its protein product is CASSQETGPHEQFF.

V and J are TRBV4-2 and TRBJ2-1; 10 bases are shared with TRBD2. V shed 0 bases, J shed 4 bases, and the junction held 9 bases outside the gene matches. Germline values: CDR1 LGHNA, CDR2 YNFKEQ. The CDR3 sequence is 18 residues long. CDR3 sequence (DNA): TGTGCCAGCAGCCAAGATGGCAGCGGGGGGGCTCGGTACAATGAGCAGTTCTTC. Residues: CASSQDGSGGARYNEQFF.

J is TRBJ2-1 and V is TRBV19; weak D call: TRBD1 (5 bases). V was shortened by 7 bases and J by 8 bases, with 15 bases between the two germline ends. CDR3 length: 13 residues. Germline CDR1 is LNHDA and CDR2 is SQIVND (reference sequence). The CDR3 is CASTPWQGDEQFF. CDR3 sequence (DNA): TGTGCCAGTACCCCGTGGCAGGGCGATGAGCAGTTCTTC.

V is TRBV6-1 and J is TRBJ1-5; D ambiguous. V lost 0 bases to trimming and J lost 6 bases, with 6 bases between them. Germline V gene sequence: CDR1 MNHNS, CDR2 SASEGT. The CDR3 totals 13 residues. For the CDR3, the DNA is TGTGCCAGCAGTGAAGCAGTCGGTCAGCCCCAGCATTTT. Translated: CASSEAVGQPQHF.

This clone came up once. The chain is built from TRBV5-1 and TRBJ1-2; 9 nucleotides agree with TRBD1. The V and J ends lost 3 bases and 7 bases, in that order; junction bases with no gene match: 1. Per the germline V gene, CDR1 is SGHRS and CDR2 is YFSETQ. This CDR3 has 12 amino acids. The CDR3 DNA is TGCGCCAGCAGCTCGACAGGGGGTGGCTACACCTTC. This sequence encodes CASSSTGGGYTF.

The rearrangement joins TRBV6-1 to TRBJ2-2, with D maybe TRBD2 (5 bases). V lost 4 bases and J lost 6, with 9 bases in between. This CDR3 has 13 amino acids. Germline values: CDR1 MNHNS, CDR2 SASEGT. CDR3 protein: CASSVPGAGELFF. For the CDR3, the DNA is TGTGCCAGCAGTGTCCCCGGGGCCGGGGAGCTGTTTTTT.

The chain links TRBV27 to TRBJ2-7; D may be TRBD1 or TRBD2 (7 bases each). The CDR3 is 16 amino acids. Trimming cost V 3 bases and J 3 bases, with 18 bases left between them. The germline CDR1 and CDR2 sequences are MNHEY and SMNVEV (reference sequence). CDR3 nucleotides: TGTGCCAGCAGTTTCGCAGGGGGTCTAGCGGTCTACGAGCAGTACTTC. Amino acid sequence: CASSFAGGLAVYEQYF.

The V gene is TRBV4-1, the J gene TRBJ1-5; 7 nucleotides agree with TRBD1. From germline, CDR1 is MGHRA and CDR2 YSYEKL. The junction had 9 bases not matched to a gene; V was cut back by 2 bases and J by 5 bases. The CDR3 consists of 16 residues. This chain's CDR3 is CASSQSWGRGDQPQHF. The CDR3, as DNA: TGCGCCAGCAGCCAATCATGGGGCAGGGGGGATCAGCCCCAGCATTTT.

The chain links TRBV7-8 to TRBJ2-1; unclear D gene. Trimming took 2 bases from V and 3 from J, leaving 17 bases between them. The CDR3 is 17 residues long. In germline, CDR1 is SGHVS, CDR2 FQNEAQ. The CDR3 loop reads CASSLTRRIGLYNEQFF. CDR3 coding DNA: TGTGCCAGCAGCTTAACACGTAGGATCGGCCTCTACAATGAGCAGTTCTTC.

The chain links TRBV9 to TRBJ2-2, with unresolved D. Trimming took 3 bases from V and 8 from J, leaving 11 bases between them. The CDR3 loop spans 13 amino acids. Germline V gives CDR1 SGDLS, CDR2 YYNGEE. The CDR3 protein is CASSAGPTGELFF. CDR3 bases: TGTGCCAGCAGCGCCGGCCCGACTGGGGAGCTGTTTTTT.

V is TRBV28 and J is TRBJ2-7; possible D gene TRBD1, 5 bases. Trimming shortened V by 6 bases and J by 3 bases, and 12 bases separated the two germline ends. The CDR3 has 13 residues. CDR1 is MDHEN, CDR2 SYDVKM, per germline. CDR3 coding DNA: TGTGCCAGCAGAAAACAGGTAAACTACGAGCAGTACTTC. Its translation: CASRKQVNYEQYF.

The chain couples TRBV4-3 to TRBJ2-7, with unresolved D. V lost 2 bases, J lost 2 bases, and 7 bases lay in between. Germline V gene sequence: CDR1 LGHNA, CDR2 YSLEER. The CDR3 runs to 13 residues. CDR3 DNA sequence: TGCGCCAGCAGCCAACACTTGACCTACGAGCAGTACTTC. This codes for CASSQHLTYEQYF.

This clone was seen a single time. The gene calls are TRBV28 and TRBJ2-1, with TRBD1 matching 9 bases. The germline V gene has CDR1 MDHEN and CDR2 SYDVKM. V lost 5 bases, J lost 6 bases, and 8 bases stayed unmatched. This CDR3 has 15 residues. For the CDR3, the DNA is TGTGCCAGCAGTACCGGGGGGACAGGGATCAATGAGCAGTTCTTC. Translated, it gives CASSTGGTGINEQFF. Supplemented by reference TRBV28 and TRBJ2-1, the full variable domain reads DVKVTQSSRYLVKRTGEKVFLECVQDMDHENMFWYRQDPGLGLRLIYFSYDVKMKEKGDIPEGYSVSREKKERFSLILESASTNQTSMYLCASSTGGTGINEQFFGPGTRLTVL.

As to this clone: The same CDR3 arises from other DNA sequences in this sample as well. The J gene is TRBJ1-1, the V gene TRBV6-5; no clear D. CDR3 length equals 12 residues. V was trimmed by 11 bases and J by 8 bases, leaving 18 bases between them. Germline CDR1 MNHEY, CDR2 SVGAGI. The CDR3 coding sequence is TGTGCCGGGCGGCTTACATTTATCGAAGCTTTCTTT. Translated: CAGRLTFIEAFF.

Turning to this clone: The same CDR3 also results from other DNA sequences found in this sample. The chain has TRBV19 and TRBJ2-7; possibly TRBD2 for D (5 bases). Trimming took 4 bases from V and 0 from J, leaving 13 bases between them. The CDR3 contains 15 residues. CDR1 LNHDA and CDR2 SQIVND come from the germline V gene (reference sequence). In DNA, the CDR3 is TGTGCCAGTAGTAAGGCGGGCCTCACCTCCTACGAGCAGTACTTC. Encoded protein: CASSKAGLTSYEQYF.

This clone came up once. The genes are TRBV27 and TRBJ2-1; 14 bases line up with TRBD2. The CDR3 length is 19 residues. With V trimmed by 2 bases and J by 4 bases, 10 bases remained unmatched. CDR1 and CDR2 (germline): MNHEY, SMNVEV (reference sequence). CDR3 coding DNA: TGTGCCAGCAGTTTAGACTTGGCTGGACTAGCGGGGGGTTACAATGAGCAGTTCTTC. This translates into CASSLDLAGLAGGYNEQFF.

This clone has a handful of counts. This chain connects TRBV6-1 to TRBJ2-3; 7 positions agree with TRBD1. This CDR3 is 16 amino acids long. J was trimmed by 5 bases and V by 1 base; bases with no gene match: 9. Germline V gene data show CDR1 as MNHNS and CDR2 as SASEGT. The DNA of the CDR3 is TGTGCCAGCAGTGAAGTCATAGGGGGCGCGTTAGATACGCAGTATTTT. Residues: CASSEVIGGALDTQYF.

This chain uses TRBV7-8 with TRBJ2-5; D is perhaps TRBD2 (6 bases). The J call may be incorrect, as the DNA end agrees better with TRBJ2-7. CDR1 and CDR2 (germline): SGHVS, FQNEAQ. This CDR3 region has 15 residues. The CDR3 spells CASSLAVSGSYEQYF. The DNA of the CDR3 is TGTGCCAGCAGCTTAGCGGTTAGCGGCTCCTACGAGCAGTACTTC.

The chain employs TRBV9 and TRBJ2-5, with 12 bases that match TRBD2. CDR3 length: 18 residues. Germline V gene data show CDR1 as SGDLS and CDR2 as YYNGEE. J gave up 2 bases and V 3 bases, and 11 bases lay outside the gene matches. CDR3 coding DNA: TGTGCCAGCAGCGAGAGCGCCGTCCTAGCGGGAGGGCAAGAGACCCAGTACTTC. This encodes CASSESAVLAGGQETQYF.

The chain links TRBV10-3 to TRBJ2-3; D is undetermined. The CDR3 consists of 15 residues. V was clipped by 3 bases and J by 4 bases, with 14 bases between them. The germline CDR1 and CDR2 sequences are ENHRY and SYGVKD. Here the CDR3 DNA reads TGTGCCATCAGTGAACCGAGGAAGGCATCAGATACGCAGTATTTT. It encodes CAISEPRKASDTQYF.

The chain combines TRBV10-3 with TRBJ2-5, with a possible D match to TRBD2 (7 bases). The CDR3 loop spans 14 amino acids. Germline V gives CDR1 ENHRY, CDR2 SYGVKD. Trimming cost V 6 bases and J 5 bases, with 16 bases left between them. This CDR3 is CAIRDGGLGETQYF. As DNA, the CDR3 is TGTGCCATCAGAGACGGGGGGCTTGGGGAGACCCAGTACTTC.

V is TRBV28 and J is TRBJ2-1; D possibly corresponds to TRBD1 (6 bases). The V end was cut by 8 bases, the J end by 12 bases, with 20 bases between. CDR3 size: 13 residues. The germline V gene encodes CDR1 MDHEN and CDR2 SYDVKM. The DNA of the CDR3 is TGTGCCAGCTGCCTGCTCTCGACAGGCCTGCAGTTCTTC. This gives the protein CASCLLSTGLQFF. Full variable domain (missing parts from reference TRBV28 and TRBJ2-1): DVKVTQSSRYLVKRTGEKVFLECVQDMDHENMFWYRQDPGLGLRLIYFSYDVKMKEKGDIPEGYSVSREKKERFSLILESASTNQTSMYLCASCLLSTGLQFFGPGTRLTVL.

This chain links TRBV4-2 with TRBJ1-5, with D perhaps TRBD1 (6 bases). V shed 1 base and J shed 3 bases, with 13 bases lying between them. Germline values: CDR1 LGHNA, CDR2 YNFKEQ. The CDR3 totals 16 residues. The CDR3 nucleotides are TGTGCCAGCAGCCAAGCCAACAGGGTTTACAATCAGCCCCAGCATTTT. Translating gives CASSQANRVYNQPQHF.

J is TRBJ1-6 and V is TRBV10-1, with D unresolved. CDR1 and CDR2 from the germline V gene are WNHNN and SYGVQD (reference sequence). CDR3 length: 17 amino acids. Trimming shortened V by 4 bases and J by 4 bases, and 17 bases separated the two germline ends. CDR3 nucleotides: TGCGCCAGCAGTGCCCAACAGCACACCGGGTATAATTCACCCCTCCACTTT. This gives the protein CASSAQQHTGYNSPLHF.

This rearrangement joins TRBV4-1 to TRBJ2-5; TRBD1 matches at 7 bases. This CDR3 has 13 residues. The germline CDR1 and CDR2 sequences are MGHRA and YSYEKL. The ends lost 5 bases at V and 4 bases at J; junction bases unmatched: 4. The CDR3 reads CASSYRQGETQYF. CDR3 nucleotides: TGCGCCAGCAGCTACCGACAGGGAGAGACCCAGTACTTC.